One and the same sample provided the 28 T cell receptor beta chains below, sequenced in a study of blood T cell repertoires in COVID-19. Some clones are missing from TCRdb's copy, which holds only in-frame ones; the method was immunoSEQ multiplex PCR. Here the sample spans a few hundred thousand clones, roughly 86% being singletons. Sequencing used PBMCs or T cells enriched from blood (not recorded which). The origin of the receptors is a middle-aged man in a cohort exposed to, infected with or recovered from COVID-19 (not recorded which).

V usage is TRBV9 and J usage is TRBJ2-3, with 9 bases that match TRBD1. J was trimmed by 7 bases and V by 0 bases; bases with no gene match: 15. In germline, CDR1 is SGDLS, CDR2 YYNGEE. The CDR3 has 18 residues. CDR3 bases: TGTGCCAGCAGCGTAGAGGTAGAGAGGCGGGACAGGGCAAATACGCAGTATTTT. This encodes CASSVEVERRDRANTQYF.

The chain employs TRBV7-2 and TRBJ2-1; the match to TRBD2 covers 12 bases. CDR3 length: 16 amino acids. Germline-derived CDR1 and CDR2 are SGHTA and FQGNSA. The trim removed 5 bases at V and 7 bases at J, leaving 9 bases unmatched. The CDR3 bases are TGTGCCAGCAGCCCCTGGACTAGCGGGATGAGGAATGAGCAGTTCTTC. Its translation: CASSPWTSGMRNEQFF.

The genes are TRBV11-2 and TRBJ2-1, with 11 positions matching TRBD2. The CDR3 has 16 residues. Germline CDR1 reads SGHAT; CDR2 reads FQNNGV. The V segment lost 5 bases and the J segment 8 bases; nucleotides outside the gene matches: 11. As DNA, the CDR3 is TGTGCCAGCAGCCCGAGGGCTAGCGGGAGGTCAGATGAGCAGTTCTTC. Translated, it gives CASSPRASGRSDEQFF.

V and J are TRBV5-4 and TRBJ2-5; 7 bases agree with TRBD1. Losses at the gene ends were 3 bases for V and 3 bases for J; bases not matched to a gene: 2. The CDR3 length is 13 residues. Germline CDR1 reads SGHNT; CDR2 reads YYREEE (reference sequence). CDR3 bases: TGTGCCAGCAGCTGGACAGGAGAAGAGACCCAGTACTTC. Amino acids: CASSWTGEETQYF. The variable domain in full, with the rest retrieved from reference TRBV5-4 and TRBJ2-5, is ETGVTQSPTHLIKTRGQQVTLRCSSQSGHNTVSWYQQALGQGPQFIFQYYREEENGRGNFPPRFSGLQFPNYSSELNVNALELDDSALYLCASSWTGEETQYFGPGTRLLVL.

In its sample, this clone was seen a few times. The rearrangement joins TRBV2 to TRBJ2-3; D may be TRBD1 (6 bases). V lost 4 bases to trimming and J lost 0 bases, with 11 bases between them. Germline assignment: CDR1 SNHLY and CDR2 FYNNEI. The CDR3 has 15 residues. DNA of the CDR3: TGTGCCAGCAGTGTACAGGGCTACAGCACAGATACGCAGTATTTT. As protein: CASSVQGYSTDTQYF.

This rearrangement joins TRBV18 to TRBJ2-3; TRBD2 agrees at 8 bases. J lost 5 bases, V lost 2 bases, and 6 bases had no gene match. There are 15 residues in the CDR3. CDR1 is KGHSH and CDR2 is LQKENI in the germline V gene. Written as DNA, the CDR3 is TGTGCCAGCTCACCAGGGTTCCTAGCGGGAGATACGCAGTATTTT. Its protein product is CASSPGFLAGDTQYF. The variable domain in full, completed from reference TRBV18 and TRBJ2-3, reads NAGVMQNPRHLVRRRGQEARLRCSPMKGHSHVYWYRQLPEEGLKFMVYLQKENIIDESGMPKERFSAEFPKEGPSILRIQQVVRGDSAAYFCASSPGFLAGDTQYFGPGTRLTVL.

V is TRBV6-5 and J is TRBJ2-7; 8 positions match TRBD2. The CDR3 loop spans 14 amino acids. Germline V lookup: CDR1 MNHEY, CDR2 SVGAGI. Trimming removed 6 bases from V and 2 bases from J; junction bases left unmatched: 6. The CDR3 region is CASRNLAGPYEQYF. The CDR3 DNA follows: TGTGCCAGCAGGAACCTAGCGGGCCCCTACGAGCAGTACTTC.

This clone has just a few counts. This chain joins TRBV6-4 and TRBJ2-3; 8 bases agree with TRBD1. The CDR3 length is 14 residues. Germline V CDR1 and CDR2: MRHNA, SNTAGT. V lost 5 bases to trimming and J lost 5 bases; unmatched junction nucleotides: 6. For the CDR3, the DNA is TGTGCCAGCAGTTCCCAGGGGGCAAGAGATACGCAGTATTTT. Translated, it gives CASSSQGARDTQYF.

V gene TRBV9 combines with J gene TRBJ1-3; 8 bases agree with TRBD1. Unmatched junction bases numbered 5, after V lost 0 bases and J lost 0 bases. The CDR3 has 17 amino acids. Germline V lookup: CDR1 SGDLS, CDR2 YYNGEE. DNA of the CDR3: TGTGCCAGCAGCGTAGCTGGGACAGGCCGCTCTGGAAACACCATATATTTT. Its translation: CASSVAGTGRSGNTIYF.

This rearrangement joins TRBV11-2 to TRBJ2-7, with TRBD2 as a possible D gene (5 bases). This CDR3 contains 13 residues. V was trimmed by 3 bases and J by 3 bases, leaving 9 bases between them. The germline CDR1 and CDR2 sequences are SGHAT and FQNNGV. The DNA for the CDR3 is TGTGCCAGCAGCTTGGGGAGAAACTACGAGCAGTACTTC. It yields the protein CASSLGRNYEQYF.

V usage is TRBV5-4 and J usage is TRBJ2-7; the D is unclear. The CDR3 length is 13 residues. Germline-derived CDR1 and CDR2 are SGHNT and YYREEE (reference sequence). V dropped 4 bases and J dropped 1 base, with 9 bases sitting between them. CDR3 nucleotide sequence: TGTGCCAGCAGCCCCGAGACTTCCTACGAGCAGTACTTC. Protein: CASSPETSYEQYF.

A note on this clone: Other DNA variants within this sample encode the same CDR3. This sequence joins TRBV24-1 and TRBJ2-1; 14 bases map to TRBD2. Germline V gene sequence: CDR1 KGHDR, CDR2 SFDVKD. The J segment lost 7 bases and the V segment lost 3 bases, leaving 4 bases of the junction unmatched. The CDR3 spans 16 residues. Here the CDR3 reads CATSDPGTSGSNEQFF. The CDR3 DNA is TGTGCCACCAGTGATCCAGGGACTAGCGGGAGTAATGAGCAGTTCTTC.

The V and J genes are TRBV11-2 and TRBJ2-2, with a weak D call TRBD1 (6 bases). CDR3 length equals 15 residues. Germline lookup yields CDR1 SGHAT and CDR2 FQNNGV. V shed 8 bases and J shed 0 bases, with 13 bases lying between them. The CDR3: CASELQGSNTGELFF. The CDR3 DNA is TGTGCCAGCGAGCTTCAGGGGTCGAACACCGGGGAGCTGTTTTTT. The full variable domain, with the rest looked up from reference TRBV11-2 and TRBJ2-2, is EAGVAQSPRYKIIEKRQSVAFWCNPISGHATLYWYQQILGQGPKLLIQFQNNGVVDDSQLPKDRFSAERLKGVDSTLKIQPAKLEDSAVYLCASELQGSNTGELFFGEGSRLTVL.

The CDR3 is CASSWTSGTYNEQFF. The CDR3 bases are TGTGCCAGCAGTTGGACTAGCGGAACCTACAATGAGCAGTTCTTC. This chain links TRBV7-9 with TRBJ2-1; 10 bases line up with TRBD2. The CDR3 consists of 15 residues. With V trimmed by 6 bases and J by 2 bases, 4 bases remained unmatched. Germline V gene data show CDR1 as SEHNR and CDR2 as FQNEAQ (reference sequence).

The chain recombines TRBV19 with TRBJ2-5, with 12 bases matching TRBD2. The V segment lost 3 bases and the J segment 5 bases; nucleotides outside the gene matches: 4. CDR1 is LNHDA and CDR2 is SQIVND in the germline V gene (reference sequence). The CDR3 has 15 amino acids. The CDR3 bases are TGTGCCAGTAGTATTGTGACTAGCGGGAGTGAGACCCAGTACTTC. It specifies CASSIVTSGSETQYF. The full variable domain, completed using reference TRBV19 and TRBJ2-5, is DGGITQSPKYLFRKEGQNVTLSCEQNLNHDAMYWYRQDPGQGLRLIYYSQIVNDFQKGDIAEGYSVSREKKESFPLTVTSAQKNPTAFYLCASSIVTSGSETQYFGPGTRLLVL.

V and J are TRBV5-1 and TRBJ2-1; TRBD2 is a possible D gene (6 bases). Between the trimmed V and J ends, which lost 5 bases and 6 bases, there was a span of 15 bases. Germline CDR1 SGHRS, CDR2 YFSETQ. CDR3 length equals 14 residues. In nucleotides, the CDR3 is TGCGCCAGCAGGACCGGGGAGGTAGGCAATGAGCAGTTCTTC. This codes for CASRTGEVGNEQFF.

CDR3 DNA: TGTGCCAGCAAACCCCGGGACAGTCAAAATGAAAAACTGTTTTTT. Translation: CASKPRDSQNEKLFF. This sequence joins TRBV28 and TRBJ1-4; 7 bases align to TRBD1. Germline assignment: CDR1 MDHEN and CDR2 SYDVKM. V was clipped by 7 bases and J by 5 bases; unmatched bases: 10. The CDR3 runs to 15 residues. Based on the CDR3 plus reference TRBV28 and TRBJ1-4, the full variable domain is DVKVTQSSRYLVKRTGEKVFLECVQDMDHENMFWYRQDPGLGLRLIYFSYDVKMKEKGDIPEGYSVSREKKERFSLILESASTNQTSMYLCASKPRDSQNEKLFFGSGTQLSVL.

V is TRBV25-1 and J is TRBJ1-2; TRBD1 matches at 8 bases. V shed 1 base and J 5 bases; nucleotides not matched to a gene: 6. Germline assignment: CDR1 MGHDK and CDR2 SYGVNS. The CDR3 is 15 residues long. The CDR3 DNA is TGTGCCAGCAGTGAATGGGGGACAGGAACTTATGGCTACACCTTC. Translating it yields CASSEWGTGTYGYTF.

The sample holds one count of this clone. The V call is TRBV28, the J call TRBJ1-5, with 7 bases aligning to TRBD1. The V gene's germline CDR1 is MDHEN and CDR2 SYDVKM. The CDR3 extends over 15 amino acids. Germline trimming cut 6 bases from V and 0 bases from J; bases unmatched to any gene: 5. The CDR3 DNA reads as TGTGCCAGCAGGTCGACAGGGTATAGCAATCAGCCCCAGCATTTT. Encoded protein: CASRSTGYSNQPQHF.

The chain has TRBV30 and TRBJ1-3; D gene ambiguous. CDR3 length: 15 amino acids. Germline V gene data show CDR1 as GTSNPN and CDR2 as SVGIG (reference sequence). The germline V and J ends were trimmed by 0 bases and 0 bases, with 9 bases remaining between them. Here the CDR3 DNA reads TGTGCCTGGAGTGTACAAGTTTTCTCTGGAAACACCATATATTTT. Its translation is CAWSVQVFSGNTIYF.

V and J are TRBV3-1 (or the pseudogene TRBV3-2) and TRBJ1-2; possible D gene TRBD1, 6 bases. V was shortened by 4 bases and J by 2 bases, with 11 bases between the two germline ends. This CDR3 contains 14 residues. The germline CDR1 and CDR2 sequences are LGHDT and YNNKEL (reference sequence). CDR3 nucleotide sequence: TGTGCCAGCAGCCCTAGCACAGGGAACTATGGCTACACCTTC. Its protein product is CASSPSTGNYGYTF.

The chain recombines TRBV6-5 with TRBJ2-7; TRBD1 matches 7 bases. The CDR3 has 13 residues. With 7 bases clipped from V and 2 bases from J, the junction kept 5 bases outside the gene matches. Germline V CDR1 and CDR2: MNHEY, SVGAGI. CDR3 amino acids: CASNGQVAYEQYF. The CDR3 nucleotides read TGTGCCAGCAATGGACAGGTAGCCTACGAGCAGTACTTC.

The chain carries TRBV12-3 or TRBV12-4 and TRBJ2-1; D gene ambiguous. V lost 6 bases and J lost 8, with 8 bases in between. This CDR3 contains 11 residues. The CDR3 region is CASRRADEQFF. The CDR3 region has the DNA TGTGCCAGCAGGCGCGCCGATGAGCAGTTCTTC.

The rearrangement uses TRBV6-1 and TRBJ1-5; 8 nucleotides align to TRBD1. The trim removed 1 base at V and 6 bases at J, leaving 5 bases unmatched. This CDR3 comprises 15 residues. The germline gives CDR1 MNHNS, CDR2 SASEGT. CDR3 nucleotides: TGTGCCAGCAGTGAAGTTGGACAGGGCTTTCAGCCCCAGCATTTT. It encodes CASSEVGQGFQPQHF.

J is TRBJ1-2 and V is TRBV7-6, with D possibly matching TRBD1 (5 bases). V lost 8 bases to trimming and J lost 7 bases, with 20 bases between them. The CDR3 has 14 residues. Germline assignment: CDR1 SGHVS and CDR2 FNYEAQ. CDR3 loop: CASFSGGTDGGYTF. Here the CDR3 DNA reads TGTGCCAGCTTTTCGGGGGGGACGGACGGTGGCTACACCTTC.

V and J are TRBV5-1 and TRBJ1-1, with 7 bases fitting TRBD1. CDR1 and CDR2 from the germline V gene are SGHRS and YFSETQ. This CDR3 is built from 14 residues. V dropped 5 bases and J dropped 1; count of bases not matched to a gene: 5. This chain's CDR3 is CASSPGQTNTEAFF. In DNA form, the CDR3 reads TGCGCCAGCAGTCCGGGACAGACGAACACTGAAGCTTTCTTT.

In nucleotides, the CDR3 is TGTGCCAGCAGTTTGACAGACTTATTTACCGGGGAGCTGTTTTTT. This gives the protein CASSLTDLFTGELFF. V and J are TRBV28 and TRBJ2-2; D is perhaps TRBD1 (5 bases). The germline V and J ends were trimmed by 3 bases and 5 bases, with 13 bases remaining between them. This CDR3 has 15 residues. Germline lookup yields CDR1 MDHEN and CDR2 SYDVKM.

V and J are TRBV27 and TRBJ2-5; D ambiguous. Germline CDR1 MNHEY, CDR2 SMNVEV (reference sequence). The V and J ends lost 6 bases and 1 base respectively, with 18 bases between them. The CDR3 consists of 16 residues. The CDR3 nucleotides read TGTGCCAGCAGCAGAAAACCACCTGGCAGCCAAGAGACCCAGTACTTC. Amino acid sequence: CASSRKPPGSQETQYF.